This T cell receptor beta chain is from a study of T cell repertoires in cytomegalovirus infection. About the study: The authors relied on CMV epitopes, both recently identified HLA-C-restricted and well-studied HLA-B-restricted. Indicated by public TCR beta signatures were CMV infection and matching HLA type. Whole-study findings and limits: Predominance within the ex vivo response was attributable to HLA-C-restricted CMV-specific TCR beta clonotypes.

Comments on this clonotype: Its antigen is not known.

TCRdb used MiXCR to reprocess the reads, holding one entry per CDR3 protein. This repertoire shows about 740,000 distinct CDR3 sequences, around 30% found once; its top ten account for approximately 18%. This clonotype was obtained from a human donor in good health (CMV status not recorded). Some clones in this sample may be carry-over from other donors' samples. Here the sequenced sample was cultured PBMCs, taken from culture after CMV antigen stimulation.

CDR3 protein: CASSILTGPEAFF. The CDR3 DNA is TGTGCCAGTAGTATACTCACAGGGCCTGAAGCTTTCTTT. The rearrangement joins TRBV19 to TRBJ1-1; possible D gene TRBD1, 6 bases. The V end was cut by 2 bases, the J end by 6 bases, with 10 bases between. Germline loops: CDR1 LNHDA, CDR2 SQIVND (reference sequence). The CDR3 sequence is 13 residues long.